One T cell receptor (beta chain) is described in this entry. Its antigen is as yet unknown. The V gene's germline CDR1 is SGHRS and CDR2 YFSETQ. The CDR3 loop spans 15 amino acids. V was clipped by 4 bases and J by 11 bases; unmatched bases: 13. The sample belongs to a study of blood T cells in healthy people across ages. With a J-beta primer mix and a sample-barcoded 5' primer, a second PCR ran roughly 6 to 11 cycles. TCRdb used MiXCR to reprocess the 5' RACE reads, holding one entry per CDR3 protein. The data contain about 1.6 million distinct CDR3 sequences, around 36% of them seen just once; the ten biggest clones take up approximately 11%. Overall study results and limits: Correlation between TCR beta diversity and naive T cell percentage was strong. PBMCs that were unsorted prevented a conclusive naive versus antigen-experienced comparison. CMV status of donors was not determined, possibly confounding expanded clonotype changes.

The chain carries TRBV5-1 and TRBJ2-5, with TRBD1 identical over 11 bases. Material: blood. The receptor's source is a woman in her 30s in good health. CDR3 sequence (DNA): TGCGCCAGCAGCCTAAAGGTAGGACAGGGGGCAGCGCAGTACTTC. Translation gives CASSLKVGQGAAQYF.